This T cell receptor beta chain stems from a study of spatial heterogeneity in lung cancer. Findings and limits, study-wide: In tumors, expanded intratumoral alpha and beta TCR counts tracked mutation counts.

Time point meaning: sample taken at primary tumor resection. On each TCR cDNA molecule, a unique molecular identifier was present. TCRdb reprocessed the 5' RACE reads via MiXCR and lists one record per CDR3 protein. The data show about 100,000 distinct CDR3 sequences, with approximately 4.7% seen just once and around 21% held by the top ten. As concerns this clonotype: The antigen is undetermined. Being one base from a much bigger clone, this may be a read error.

The CDR3 sequence is 16 residues long. Germline CDR1 and CDR2: SGHAT and FQDESV (reference sequence). This specimen consisted of lung tumor tissue, obtained at surgery. The TCR was taken from a male donor with early-stage non-small cell lung cancer. This chain uses TRBV11-1 with TRBJ2-5; 12 bases map to TRBD2. The DNA for the CDR3 is TGTACCAGCAGCTCGGGACTAGCGGGCCACCAAGAGACCCAGTACTTC. This encodes CTSSSGLAGHQETQYF.